This T cell receptor (beta chain) stems from a study of blood T cell repertoires in COVID-19. CDR3 length: 15 residues. CDR1 is SGHTA, CDR2 FQGNSA, per germline. Deletions cut 3 bases from V and 0 bases from J, with 10 bases between. The table lists this clone with a few counts. Sequencing was performed with immunoSEQ multiplex PCR; in TCRdb, only in-frame clones are kept and a portion is missing. Of some 220,000 clones in the sample, approximately 90% are singletons; the top ten hold just over 2.5%. The recovered donors of Cohort 3 showed two negative PCRs, clearance, or symptom resolution. This receptor was identified in a woman aged 30 to 39 who had recovered from COVID-19. The sample consisted of PBMCs or T cells enriched from blood (not recorded which). V and J are TRBV7-2 and TRBJ2-3; D might be TRBD1 (5 bases). CDR3: CASSFWAGSTDTQYF. The CDR3 coding sequence is TGTGCCAGCAGCTTCTGGGCAGGGAGCACAGATACGCAGTATTTT.